The rows below give T cell receptor beta chains drawn from one sample of a study of neurological immune-mediated disorders. One entry per CDR3 protein results from TCRdb running MiXCR on the 5' RACE reads. The table lists nearly 60,000 distinct CDR3 sequences, around 3.4% of them singletons, with 6% to 9% in the top ten. The specimen was PBMCs. These receptor sequences come from a woman aged 55-70 years with multiple sclerosis. Both conserved end residues are part of each CDR3. D genes are given only for firm matches. The listing skips clone size in some rows; elsewhere it reads once, few, many or a size class.

clone size | CDR3 length | J gene | D gene | V gene | CDR3 DNA | CDR3 protein
many | 15 | TRBJ2-3 | TRBD2 | TRBV4-2 | TGTGCCAGCAGCCGGAGACTAGCGGGAACAGATACGCAGTATTTT | CASSRRLAGTDTQYF
many | 13 | TRBJ2-5 | - | TRBV11-3 | TGTGCCAGCAGCTCGAAGGCCGGGGGGACCCAGTACTTC | CASSSKAGGTQYF
many | 16 | TRBJ2-1 | - | TRBV7-9 | TGTGCCAGCAGCCTAGGCCCCGGGGGAACAGGCAATGAGCAGTTCTTC | CASSLGPGGTGNEQFF
many | 14 | TRBJ1-3 | - | TRBV6-5 | TGTGCCAGCAGGCGGGGGTCGGGTGGAAACACCATATATTTT | CASRRGSGGNTIYF
many | 11 | TRBJ2-1 | TRBD1 | TRBV6-6 | TGTGCCAGCACAGACCGGGACAGGCAGTTCTTC | CASTDRDRQFF
many | 19 | TRBJ2-3 | - | TRBV27 | TGTGCCAGCAGTTTATCCCCACCGACAGGGAGGGGTATCACAGATACGCAGTATTTT | CASSLSPPTGRGITDTQYF
many | 12 | TRBJ1-4 | - | TRBV12-3/TRBV12-4 | TGTGCCAGCAGCCTAGTACTTGAAAAACTGTTTTTT | CASSLVLEKLFF
many | 12 | TRBJ2-2 | - | TRBV29-1 | TGCAGCGTCCGGGTAGACACCGGGGAGCTGTTTTTT | CSVRVDTGELFF
many | 11 | TRBJ2-2 | - | TRBV12-3/TRBV12-4 | TGTGCCAGCAGTTTAAGGTTGGAGCTGTTTTTT | CASSLRLELFF
many | 17 | TRBJ2-7 | - | TRBV6-5 | TGTGCCAGCAGTTACTCTAAGGCAGATACCTTCTCCTACGAGCAGTACTTC | CASSYSKADTFSYEQYF
many | 14 | TRBJ2-1 | TRBD2 | TRBV5-1 | TGCGCCAGCAGCTTGATAGCGGGAGGAAATGAGCAGTTCTTC | CASSLIAGGNEQFF
many | 15 | TRBJ2-7 | - | TRBV7-2 | TGTGCCAGCAGCTTAAGTTCCTATGGGCTCTACGAGCAGTACTTC | CASSLSSYGLYEQYF
many | 14 | TRBJ2-1 | TRBD2 | TRBV7-6 | TGTGCCAGCGGTCTAGCGGGATGGGCCAATGAGCAGTTCTTC | CASGLAGWANEQFF
many | 14 | TRBJ2-1 | - | TRBV5-1 | TGCGCCAGCAGAAGGGATAGCTCCTACAATGAGCAGTTCTTC | CASRRDSSYNEQFF
many | 14 | TRBJ1-1 | - | TRBV20-1 | TGCAGTGCAAAGTCCGGGGGGGGAAACACTGAAGCTTTCTTT | CSAKSGGGNTEAFF
many | 13 | TRBJ2-5 | - | TRBV7-2 | TGTGCCAGCAGCCTGCGGATTACGGAGACCCAGTACTTC | CASSLRITETQYF
many | 14 | TRBJ2-7 | TRBD1 | TRBV18 | TGTGCCAGCTCACCGGGACAGGGGACGAGGGAGCAGTACTTC | CASSPGQGTREQYF
many | 13 | TRBJ1-1 | TRBD1 | TRBV2 | TGTGCCAGCCTCCGGACAGGGAACACTGAAGCTTTCTTT | CASLRTGNTEAFF
many | 13 | TRBJ1-4 | - | TRBV6-5 | TGTGCCAGCAGTTACGGTTCAAATGAAAAACTGTTTTTT | CASSYGSNEKLFF
many | 14 | TRBJ2-3 | - | TRBV20-1 | TGCAGTGCTAGAGACAGGAATGCCGGAGATACGCAGTATTTT | CSARDRNAGDTQYF
many | 16 | TRBJ1-6 | - | TRBV25-1 | TGTGCCAGCAGTGACAAATACAGGGTCGGAACTTCACCCCTCCACTTT | CASSDKYRVGTSPLHF
many | 17 | TRBJ2-2 | - | TRBV5-1 | TGCGCCAGCAGCTTGGGATGGGGGTCAACGAACACCGGGGAGCTGTTTTTT | CASSLGWGSTNTGELFF
many | 16 | TRBJ2-7 | - | TRBV15 | TGTGCCACCAGCAGAGATAGACAGGGAGGAGCCTACGAGCAGTACTTC | CATSRDRQGGAYEQYF
many | 16 | TRBJ1-1 | - | TRBV5-4 | TGTGCCAGCAGCTTGGTTGCCTGGGCAGGGGTCACTGAAGCTTTCTTT | CASSLVAWAGVTEAFF
many | 12 | TRBJ1-2 | - | TRBV7-9 | TGTGCCAGCAGCTTACAGAACGGCGGCTACACCTTC | CASSLQNGGYTF
many | 16 | TRBJ1-3 | - | TRBV7-8 | TGTGCCAGCAGCTTAGTAAGCGGGGCTTCTGGAAACACCATATATTTT | CASSLVSGASGNTIYF
many | 15 | TRBJ2-1 | TRBD2 | TRBV7-3 | TGTGCCAGCAGCTTAATCGGGAGGGGCTACAATGAGCAGTTCTTC | CASSLIGRGYNEQFF
many | 15 | TRBJ2-1 | - | TRBV7-9 | TGTGCCAGCAGCTCCGGGTCCTCGAAGGTCAATGAGCAGTTCTTC | CASSSGSSKVNEQFF
many | 13 | TRBJ2-7 | - | TRBV7-6 | TGTGCCAGCAGCTCTTCGACTAGCTACGAGCAGTACTTC | CASSSSTSYEQYF
- | 13 | TRBJ2-1 | - | TRBV20-1 | TGCAGTGCTGACGGGACCCTCGTCCATGAGCAGTTCTTC | CSADGTLVHEQFF
many | 16 | TRBJ2-7 | TRBD2 | TRBV2 | TGTGCCAGCAGTGAAACGGGACTAGTTAGGACGTACGAGCAGTACTTC | CASSETGLVRTYEQYF
large | 16 | TRBJ2-3 | TRBD1 | TRBV10-3 | TGTGCCATCAGACCCGGGACAGAGCATGACACAGATACGCAGTATTTT | CAIRPGTEHDTDTQYF
many | 16 | TRBJ2-7 | - | TRBV4-1 | TGCGCCAGCAGCCAAGATCAGCGTTTAGTCTCCTACGAGCAGTACTTC | CASSQDQRLVSYEQYF
- | 16 | TRBJ1-1 | - | TRBV5-1 | TGCGCCAGCAGCTTATTTTCGTCTGGCAGGAATGCTGAAGCTTTCTTT | CASSLFSSGRNAEAFF
many | 15 | TRBJ1-1 | - | TRBV9 | TGTGCCAGCAGCGCTGGGGCGGCTATGAACACTGAAGCTTTCTTT | CASSAGAAMNTEAFF
many | 15 | TRBJ2-2 | - | TRBV7-9 | TGTGCCAGCTCCCTCGCGGGAAGGTACACCGGGGAGCTGTTTTTT | CASSLAGRYTGELFF
many | 15 | TRBJ2-2 | TRBD2 | TRBV20-1 | TGCAGTGCTAGACTAGCGGGAAGGAACACCGGGGAGCTGTTTTTT | CSARLAGRNTGELFF
- | 14 | TRBJ2-2 | - | TRBV28 | TGTGCCAGCAGTTTATCGATGGGGTCCGGGGAGCTGTTTTTT | CASSLSMGSGELFF
many | 16 | TRBJ2-3 | TRBD2 | TRBV5-1 | TGCGCCAGCAGCGGGACTAGCGGGAGAGGGGCAGATACGCAGTATTTT | CASSGTSGRGADTQYF
many | 17 | TRBJ2-4 | - | TRBV5-1 | TGCGCCAGCAGCGGATATTTTACAGGGGCGGGGGAAAACATTCAGTACTTC | CASSGYFTGAGENIQYF
many | 12 | TRBJ2-1 | - | TRBV13 | TGTGCCAGCAGCTTGGGATCAAATGAGCAGTTCTTC | CASSLGSNEQFF
many | 12 | TRBJ1-5 | - | TRBV7-9 | TGTGCCAGCAGCTCAGATATCCAGCCCCAGCATTTT | CASSSDIQPQHF
many | 15 | TRBJ2-3 | TRBD2 | TRBV7-2 | TGTGCCAGCAGCTTCCAGCGGGGGGGAGTGGGGGCGCTGTATTTT | CASSFQRGGVGALYF
many | 14 | TRBJ2-3 | TRBD2 | TRBV7-9 | TGTGCCAGCAGCTTCGCCGGGAGGACAGATACGCAGTATTTT | CASSFAGRTDTQYF
many | 15 | TRBJ1-2 | - | TRBV28 | TGTGCCAGCAGTTTAAGGAGGGGGAATAACTATGGCTACACCTTC | CASSLRRGNNYGYTF
many | 17 | TRBJ2-6 | - | TRBV11-2 | TGTGCCAGCAGCAACCGCAGAGGGCTATCTGGGGCCAACGTCCTGACTTTC | CASSNRRGLSGANVLTF
many | 15 | TRBJ1-5 | - | TRBV24-1 | TGTGCCACCAGTGCCGGGACGGCGGTCAATCAGCCCCAGCATTTT | CATSAGTAVNQPQHF
many | 15 | TRBJ2-1 | - | TRBV20-1 | TGCAGTGCTCCGATGGGGGGGGCGATCTACAATGAGCAGTTCTTC | CSAPMGGAIYNEQFF
many | 17 | TRBJ1-5 | - | TRBV20-1 | TGCAGTGCTAGATCGCCCGGGATCGGGGGGGCGAACCAGCCCCAGCATTTT | CSARSPGIGGANQPQHF
many | 15 | TRBJ2-3 | TRBD2 | TRBV12-3/TRBV12-4 | TGTGCCAGCAGTTTGTACGGCGGGGGGGCAGATACGCAGTATTTT | CASSLYGGGADTQYF
many | 16 | TRBJ2-2 | TRBD2 | TRBV24-1 | TGTGCCACCAGTGACCGGACTAGCTGGGACACCGGGGAGCTGTTTTTT | CATSDRTSWDTGELFF
many | 11 | TRBJ2-7 | - | TRBV12-3/TRBV12-4 | TGTGCCAGCAGTTTACGGGTCGAGCAGTACTTC | CASSLRVEQYF
many | 14 | TRBJ2-7 | - | TRBV6-5 | TGTGCCAGCAGGGTCCAGAGGGTTAGCTACGAGCAGTACTTC | CASRVQRVSYEQYF
many | 14 | TRBJ2-5 | - | TRBV7-2 | TGTGCCAGCAGCCCCCCCGGGGGTAGGGAGACCCAGTACTTC | CASSPPGGRETQYF
many | 13 | TRBJ2-2 | - | TRBV9 | TGTGCCAGCAGCTATCCAAACACCGGGGAGCTGTTTTTT | CASSYPNTGELFF
many | 13 | TRBJ1-1 | - | TRBV4-3 | TGCGCCAGCAGCCAAGATATCCTCACTGAAGCTTTCTTT | CASSQDILTEAFF